This T cell receptor beta chain was sequenced for a study of OX40 agonist ivuxolimab in advanced cancers. Overall study: Patients received ivuxolimab, an intravenous treatment, every 2 weeks at 0.01 to 10 mg/kg. Dose-escalation subjects each had hepatocellular carcinoma, melanoma, renal cell or head and neck cancer.

Note on this clone: What it recognizes is unknown.

The study, taken as a whole, reports: Among the lowest levels of clonal expansion were found in partial responders at 0.1-3.0 mg/kg. The average count of expanded clones was higher among CD8+ T cells than among CD4+.

Assay: immunoSEQ multiplex PCR; the TCRdb copy retains only in-frame clones and omits some. Among approximately 27,000 clones, roughly nine tenths were seen once, and the ten largest hold roughly 15%. Germline values: CDR1 MNHEY, CDR2 SMNVEV (reference sequence). The CDR3 consists of 15 residues. The V segment lost 5 bases and the J segment 2 bases; nucleotides outside the gene matches: 9. Sample: CD4+ or CD8+ T cells sorted from blood, taken in a trial of the OX40 agonist ivuxolimab. The receptor's source is an adult with an advanced solid tumor such as melanoma, head and neck, liver or kidney cancer. The chain joins TRBV27 to TRBJ2-7; 7 positions agree with TRBD1. CDR3 in DNA: TGTGCCAGCAGTGTCCGGGACAGCCAGACCTACGAGCAGTACTTC. Protein product: CASSVRDSQTYEQYF.